The next 20 T cell receptor beta chains were all read from a single sample in a study of neurological immune-mediated disorders. TCRdb re-analysed the 5' RACE reads in MiXCR, keeping a single row per CDR3 protein. The sample carries some 78,000 distinct CDR3 sequences, less than 5.5% recorded once. The sequencing sample was made of PBMCs. These receptors were obtained from a woman in her twenties or thirties with multiple sclerosis.

In its sample, this clonotype was seen many times. This chain links TRBV4-1 with TRBJ1-1, with D possibly matching TRBD1 (5 bases). The CDR3 consists of 14 residues. CDR1 is MGHRA and CDR2 is YSYEKL in the germline V gene. Trimming removed 1 base at V and 3 bases at J, with 9 bases between. The CDR3 here is CASSQVGAHTEAFF. In DNA, the CDR3 is TGCGCCAGCAGCCAAGTAGGGGCACACACTGAAGCTTTCTTT.

This clonotype was found many times. The chain recombines TRBV3-1 with TRBJ2-3, with a possible D match to TRBD2 (7 bases). The germline gives CDR1 LGHDT, CDR2 YNNKEL (reference sequence). Trimming removed 1 base from V and 1 base from J, with 15 bases in between. This CDR3 is 17 amino acids long. CDR3 bases: TGTGCCAGCAGCCAAGGCGGGGGCGCCGATGGCACAGATACGCAGTATTTT. Protein product: CASSQGGGADGTDTQYF.

This clonotype showed up many times. V is TRBV24-1 and J is TRBJ1-2; D is uncertain. This CDR3 contains 14 residues. CDR1 is KGHDR, CDR2 SFDVKD, per germline. With 0 bases removed from V and 1 base from J, the gap between germline ends came to 5 bases. CDR3 nucleotides: TGTGCCACCAGTGATTTGAACAATAACTATGGCTACACCTTC. It encodes CATSDLNNNYGYTF.

This clonotype was counted at least ten times. V is TRBV9 and J is TRBJ1-2, with 10 bases fitting TRBD1. The CDR3 covers 15 residues. From germline, CDR1 is SGDLS and CDR2 YYNGEE. Unmatched junction bases numbered 6, after V lost 3 bases and J lost 4 bases. The CDR3 DNA follows: TGTGCCAGCAGCGAAGGGGACAGGGGCCCCTATGGCTACACCTTC. Amino acids: CASSEGDRGPYGYTF.

This clonotype was observed at least ten times. The chain uses TRBV12-3 or TRBV12-4 and TRBJ1-2; no firm D call. The CDR3 runs 13 residues. V lost 7 bases to trimming and J lost 6 bases, with 15 bases between them. The CDR3 sequence: CASTPAFSDGYTF. The CDR3 coding sequence is TGTGCCAGCACCCCGGCTTTTTCAGATGGCTACACCTTC.

In this sample, this clonotype turned up many times. The genes are TRBV20-1 and TRBJ1-4; perhaps TRBD1 as D (5 bases). Trimming stripped 3 bases from V and 5 bases from J, with 13 bases between. Germline V lookup: CDR1 DFQATT, CDR2 SNEGSKA (reference sequence). The CDR3 spans 14 residues. The CDR3 here is CSASRDGGNEKLFF. CDR3 bases: TGCAGTGCTAGCCGGGACGGAGGAAATGAAAAACTGTTTTTT.

This clonotype was seen at least ten times. J is TRBJ2-7 and V is TRBV7-2; 9 bases line up with TRBD2. Germline trimming cut 6 bases from V and 3 bases from J; bases unmatched to any gene: 9. The germline gives CDR1 SGHTA, CDR2 FQGNSA. This CDR3 is built from 15 residues. The CDR3 protein is CASSLAGGPVYEQYF. The DNA of the CDR3 is TGTGCCAGCAGTCTTGCGGGAGGGCCTGTCTACGAGCAGTACTTC.

This clonotype was recorded a few times. The gene calls are TRBV3-1 and TRBJ2-5, with a weak D call TRBD2 (5 bases). Germline V gene sequence: CDR1 LGHDT, CDR2 YNNKEL (reference sequence). V lost 4 bases and J 7 bases, leaving 19 bases between the germline ends. CDR3 length equals 15 residues. CDR3 amino acids: CASSLLDGPAGTQYF. The CDR3 DNA reads as TGTGCCAGCAGCCTACTGGACGGTCCGGCGGGGACCCAGTACTTC.

CDR3 protein: CASSSPPGTEAFF. CDR3 sequence (DNA): TGCGCCAGCAGCTCCCCCCCAGGGACTGAAGCTTTCTTT. This rearrangement joins TRBV5-1 to TRBJ1-1; TRBD1 is a possible D gene (5 bases). This CDR3 is 13 amino acids long. V was cut by 3 bases and J by 5 bases, with 11 bases left in between. CDR1 is SGHRS and CDR2 is YFSETQ in the germline V gene. The full variable domain, with the rest looked up from reference TRBV5-1 and TRBJ1-1, is KAGVTQTPRYLIKTRGQQVTLSCSPISGHRSVSWYQQTPGQGLQFLFEYFSETQRNKGNFPGRFSGRQFSNSRSEMNVSTLELGDSALYLCASSSPPGTEAFFGQGTRLTVV.

This clonotype was counted between two and nine times. The chain joins TRBV5-1 to TRBJ2-5, with 8 bases matching TRBD1. Germline CDR1 reads SGHRS; CDR2 reads YFSETQ. J lost 4 bases, V lost 4 bases, and 3 bases had no gene match. CDR3 length: 13 residues. CDR3 region: CASSHDRGETQYF. Written as DNA, the CDR3 is TGCGCCAGCAGCCACGACAGGGGAGAGACCCAGTACTTC.

This clonotype came up many times. V gene TRBV20-1 combines with J gene TRBJ1-5; 8 positions match TRBD1. The junction had 4 bases not matched to a gene; V was cut back by 4 bases and J by 5 bases. The CDR3 has 13 residues. CDR1 is DFQATT and CDR2 is SNEGSKA in the germline V gene (reference sequence). CDR3 sequence reads: CSAIDRGHQPQHF. DNA for the CDR3: TGCAGTGCTATTGACAGGGGCCATCAGCCCCAGCATTTT.

This clonotype occurred a few times. The chain uses TRBV18 and TRBJ2-7, with D perhaps matching TRBD2 (6 bases). V lost 3 bases, J lost 3 bases, and 9 bases lay in between. The CDR3 runs to 13 residues. The germline CDR1 and CDR2 sequences are KGHSH and LQKENI. CDR3 region: CASSPPGSYEQYF. The CDR3 DNA is TGTGCCAGCTCACCCCCCGGGAGCTACGAGCAGTACTTC.

This clonotype was observed many times. The chain is built from TRBV6-2 or TRBV6-3 and TRBJ2-2; 15 nucleotides line up with TRBD2. V lost 1 base and J lost 1; bases outside the gene matches: 10. The CDR3 runs 21 residues. The V gene's germline CDR1 is MNHEY and CDR2 SVGEGT. The CDR3 protein is CASSYYIRRTSGGVNTGELFF. CDR3 DNA sequence: TGTGCCAGCAGTTACTATATCCGTCGGACTAGCGGGGGGGTGAACACCGGGGAGCTGTTTTTT.

This clonotype was counted many times. This chain connects TRBV7-8 to TRBJ1-6; TRBD1 matches at 9 bases. Losses at the gene ends were 8 bases for V and 0 bases for J; bases not matched to a gene: 8. Germline CDR1 reads SGHVS; CDR2 reads FQNEAQ. The CDR3 contains 17 residues. CDR3 residues: CASLKGQGSSYNSPLHF. The CDR3, as DNA: TGTGCCAGCTTAAAAGGACAGGGGAGCTCCTATAATTCACCCCTCCACTTT.

In the case of this clonotype: A read error may be the cause here, since a much bigger clone is one base away. No conserved phenylalanine or tryptophan is present at the end of the CDR3, so a read error is the likely explanation. The gene calls are TRBV27 and TRBJ1-2; no firm D call. The germline gives CDR1 MNHEY, CDR2 SMNVEV (reference sequence). V was clipped by 5 bases and J by 2 bases, with 9 bases between them. This CDR3 contains 13 residues. The chain's CDR3 is CASSMVGNYGYTY. Written as DNA, the CDR3 is TGTGCCAGCAGTATGGTCGGAAACTATGGCTACACCTAC.

This clonotype was seen at least ten times. V is TRBV7-8 and J is TRBJ2-1, with 8 bases aligning to TRBD2. Germline V gene lookup returns CDR1 SGHVS and CDR2 FQNEAQ. The CDR3 consists of 16 residues. V gave up 4 bases and J gave up 6 bases; unmatched junction bases: 11. As DNA, the CDR3 is TGTGCCAGCAGCTGGGAGGGCGGGGGGTACTCCAATGAGCAGTTCTTC. Its translation: CASSWEGGGYSNEQFF.

This clonotype appeared many times. This chain uses TRBV6-5 with TRBJ2-7; D is uncertain. The CDR3 consists of 14 residues. Germline V CDR1 and CDR2: MNHEY, SVGAGI. Trimming cost V 2 bases and J 5 bases, with 13 bases left between them. The CDR3 loop reads CASSYTSAGHEQYF. For the CDR3, the DNA is TGTGCCAGCAGTTACACGTCGGCAGGCCACGAGCAGTACTTC.

This clonotype was observed many times. The rearrangement joins TRBV12-3 or TRBV12-4 to TRBJ2-2; 7 bases agree with TRBD1. The trim removed 6 bases at V and 1 base at J, leaving 8 bases unmatched. CDR3 size: 16 residues. The CDR3 DNA reads as TGTGCCAGCAGCCCCCTATGGACAGGGAACACCGGGGAGCTGTTTTTT. It yields the protein CASSPLWTGNTGELFF.

This clonotype was seen repeatedly, ten times or more. The rearrangement links TRBV20-1 to TRBJ1-4, with D uncertain. CDR3 size: 11 residues. The germline V and J ends were trimmed by 3 bases and 7 bases, with 6 bases remaining between them. Looked up from germline, CDR1 is DFQATT and CDR2 is SNEGSKA (reference sequence). This CDR3 reads CSASGPEKLFF. The CDR3 coding sequence is TGCAGTGCTAGCGGGCCTGAAAAACTGTTTTTT.

By its share, this clonotype is medium-sized. The chain combines TRBV6-1 with TRBJ2-6, with D possibly matching TRBD2 (6 bases). Germline values: CDR1 MNHNS, CDR2 SASEGT. Trimming took 4 bases from V and 0 from J, leaving 13 bases between them. This CDR3 is built from 17 residues. As DNA, the CDR3 is TGTGCCAGCAGTGGGGGGACTTCTTTCTCTGGGGCCAACGTCCTGACTTTC. Translated: CASSGGTSFSGANVLTF.